The rows below give T cell receptor beta chains drawn from one sample of a study of shared clonotypes between healthy human individuals. Assay used: immunoSEQ multiplex PCR; TCRdb lists only in-frame clones, some missing. The sample lists hundreds of thousands of clones, approximately 95% occurring once. The source material was naive CD8+ T cells sorted from blood. The receptors come from a woman aged 30 to 39 in good health. Both conserved end residues are part of each CDR3.

v_call	cdr3_aa
TRBV4-2	CASSQYGLAEYNEQFF
TRBV30	CAWSVALNTEAFF
TRBV4-1	CASSHLYRDGGYTF
TRBV11-2	CASSSLGGREDGYTF
TRBV15	CATSENRGGTEAFF
TRBV30	CACLPTSRGYEQYF
TRBV27	CASSSAGTRDYEQYF
TRBV27	CASSFGRTETYEAFF
TRBV7-9	CASSSGLNEQFF
TRBV11-2	CASSFGASGTPYNEQFF
TRBV28	CASSLGVVFGAFF
TRBV28	CASSPGQGVQTQYF
TRBV30	CAWTSSPRTPDRAMNTEAFF
TRBV19	CASTPDRGLNQPQHF
TRBV27	CASSSKAGAYEQYF
TRBV29-1	CSVAARGLSYGYTF
TRBV11-2	CASSFGRSYEQYF
TRBV7-9	CASSRGGYEQYF
TRBV4-1	CASSQNKDRNGELFF
TRBV7-9	CASSFEERYYEQYF
TRBV4-1	CASSQPEGKVRGSYNEQFF
TRBV6-5	CASRSSPRSSYEQYF
TRBV27	CASSLLSGTSSYEQYF
TRBV28	CASSLTGYRGSSDTQYF
TRBV19	CASSKDRGTEAFF
TRBV19	CASTVEGTVVYQPQHF